These 10 T cell receptor beta chains were sequenced from one sample in a study of response to subunit inactivated influenza vaccine. TCRdb fed the RT-PCR reads into MiXCR, producing one record per CDR3 protein. The table shows approximately 530,000 distinct CDR3 sequences, with 7.6% occurring only once. Sequenced material: PBMCs from blood, taken roughly 24 months after vaccination. These receptor sequences come from a man between 50 and 75 years old who received an inactivated influenza vaccine.

V gene TRBV5-6 combines with J gene TRBJ1-3; the D is unclear. The CDR3 covers 14 residues. Trimming pared 4 bases from V and 7 bases from J, leaving 15 bases between. Germline-derived CDR1 and CDR2 are SGHDT and YYEEEE. The CDR3: CASSPGPVGNTIYF. The CDR3 DNA reads TGTGCCAGCAGCCCCGGCCCCGTCGGGAACACCATATATTTT. The full variable domain, in which reference TRBV5-6 and TRBJ1-3 provide the parts outside the CDR3, is DAGVTQSPTHLIKTRGQQVTLRCSPKSGHDTVSWYQQALGQGPQFIFQYYEEEERQRGNFPDRFSGHQFPNYSSELNVNALLLGDSALYLCASSPGPVGNTIYFGEGSWLTVV.

This clonotype was observed at least ten times. The genes are TRBV5-1 and TRBJ1-1; tentative D call: TRBD1 (5 bases). Deletions cut 3 bases from V and 1 base from J, with 10 bases between. This CDR3 comprises 14 residues. Germline CDR1 SGHRS, CDR2 YFSETQ. The CDR3 nucleotides read TGCGCCAGCAGCTGGGGCAAGGAGAACACTGAAGCTTTCTTT. Residues: CASSWGKENTEAFF.

The chain is built from TRBV30 and TRBJ2-7; maybe TRBD2 (6 bases). The germline gives CDR1 GTSNPN, CDR2 SVGIG (reference sequence). The CDR3 length is 13 residues. Trimming took off 0 bases at V and 7 bases at J, with 13 bases between the two ends. The CDR3 region is CAWSVSWGGEQYF. CDR3 in DNA: TGTGCCTGGAGTGTTTCTTGGGGAGGAGAGCAGTACTTC.

This clonotype was observed many times. The chain has TRBV28 and TRBJ2-7; TRBD1 matches at 8 bases. Trimming took 7 bases from V and 2 from J; bases not matched to a gene: 10. The V gene's germline CDR1 is MDHEN and CDR2 SYDVKM. This CDR3 spans 15 amino acids. CDR3 loop: CASTTWTGLTYEQYF. The DNA for the CDR3 is TGTGCCAGCACCACATGGACAGGGTTAACCTACGAGCAGTACTTC.

The chain uses TRBV24-1 and TRBJ2-2; D call uncertain. This CDR3 has 14 residues. CDR1 is KGHDR and CDR2 is SFDVKD in the germline V gene. V was pared by 4 bases and J by 3 bases, with 8 bases between. The CDR3 loop is CATSDGAYTGELFF. CDR3 sequence (DNA): TGTGCCACCAGTGACGGCGCTTACACCGGGGAGCTGTTTTTT.

This clonotype was picked up many times. V gene TRBV3-1 combines with J gene TRBJ2-1; 10 positions agree with TRBD1. With 4 bases clipped from V and 8 bases from J, the junction kept 2 bases outside the gene matches. This CDR3 comprises 13 residues. Germline V gene sequence: CDR1 LGHDT, CDR2 YNNKEL (reference sequence). In nucleotides, the CDR3 is TGTGCCAGCAGCCCGACAGGGGGCCATGAGCAGTTCTTC. As protein: CASSPTGGHEQFF.

This clonotype was detected a few times. The rearrangement uses TRBV3-1 and TRBJ2-7; tentative D call: TRBD1 (6 bases). CDR1 and CDR2 (germline): LGHDT, YNNKEL (reference sequence). Trimming pared 0 bases from V and 3 bases from J, leaving 9 bases between. This CDR3 comprises 14 residues. This CDR3 reads CASSQEDSIYEQYF. The CDR3 nucleotides read TGTGCCAGCAGCCAAGAGGACAGTATCTACGAGCAGTACTTC.

This clonotype was observed many times. The rearrangement uses TRBV4-1 and TRBJ1-3, with TRBD1 matching over 11 bases. V lost 0 bases to trimming and J lost 2 bases; unmatched junction nucleotides: 15. This CDR3 region has 21 residues. The germline CDR1 and CDR2 sequences are MGHRA and YSYEKL. Written as DNA, the CDR3 is TGCGCCAGCAGCCAAGACCAAGTAACGGACAGGGGGCGCCTCCCTGGAAACACCATATATTTT. Protein sequence: CASSQDQVTDRGRLPGNTIYF.

This clonotype was observed a few times. The chain has TRBV6-5 and TRBJ2-7; 8 bases map to TRBD2. Germline CDR1 MNHEY, CDR2 SVGAGI. The CDR3 is made up of 13 amino acids. Trimming removed 6 bases from V and 3 bases from J; junction bases left unmatched: 4. The CDR3: CASRLGTSYEQYF. The CDR3 region has the DNA TGTGCCAGCAGACTTGGGACTAGCTACGAGCAGTACTTC.

The V gene is TRBV6-2 or TRBV6-3, the J gene TRBJ2-6, with D possibly matching TRBD1 (6 bases). Germline V gene sequence: CDR1 MNHEY, CDR2 SVGEGT. CDR3 length: 13 residues. The germline V and J ends were trimmed by 11 bases and 0 bases, with 8 bases remaining between them. CDR3 in DNA: TGTGCCGTACAGGGCTCTGGGGCCAACGTCCTGACTTTC. Protein: CAVQGSGANVLTF.